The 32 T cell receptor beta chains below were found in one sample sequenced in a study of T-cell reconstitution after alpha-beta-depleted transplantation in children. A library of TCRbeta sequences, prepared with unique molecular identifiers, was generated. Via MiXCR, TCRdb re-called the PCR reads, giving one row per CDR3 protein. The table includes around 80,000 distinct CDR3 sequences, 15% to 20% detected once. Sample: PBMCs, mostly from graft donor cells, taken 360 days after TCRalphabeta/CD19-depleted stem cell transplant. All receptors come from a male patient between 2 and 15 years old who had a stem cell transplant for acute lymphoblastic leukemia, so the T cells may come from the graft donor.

The CDR3, as DNA: TGTGCCAGCAGTTACTCTGGGGCCAACGTCCTGACTTTC. Amino acids: CASSYSGANVLTF. This rearrangement joins TRBV6-5 to TRBJ2-6, with D uncertain. V was shortened by 0 bases and J by 3 bases, with 0 bases between the two germline ends. The CDR3 runs 13 residues. CDR1 and CDR2 (germline): MNHEY, SVGAGI.

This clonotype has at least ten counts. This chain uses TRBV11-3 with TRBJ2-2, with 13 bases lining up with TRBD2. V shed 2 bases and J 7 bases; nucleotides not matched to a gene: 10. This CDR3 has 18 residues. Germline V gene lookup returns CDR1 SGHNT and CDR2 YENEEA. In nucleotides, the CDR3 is TGTGCCAGCAGCTTACTTAGGAGACTAGCGGGAGGAGGCGGGGAGCTGTTTTTT. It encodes CASSLLRRLAGGGGELFF.

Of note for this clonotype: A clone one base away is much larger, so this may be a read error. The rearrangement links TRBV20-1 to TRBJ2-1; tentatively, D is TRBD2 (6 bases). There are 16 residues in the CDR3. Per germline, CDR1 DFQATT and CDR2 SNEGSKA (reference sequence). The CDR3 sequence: CSVRDLSSEAIDEQFF. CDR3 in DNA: TGCAGTGTTAGAGATCTCTCTAGCGAGGCCATCGATGAGCAGTTCTTC.

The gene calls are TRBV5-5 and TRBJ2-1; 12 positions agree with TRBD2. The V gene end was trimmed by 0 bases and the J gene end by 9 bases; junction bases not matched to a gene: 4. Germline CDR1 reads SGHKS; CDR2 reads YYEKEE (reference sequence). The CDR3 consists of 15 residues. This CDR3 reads CASSLDGLAGFEQFF. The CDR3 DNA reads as TGTGCCAGCAGCTTGGATGGACTAGCGGGATTTGAGCAGTTCTTC.

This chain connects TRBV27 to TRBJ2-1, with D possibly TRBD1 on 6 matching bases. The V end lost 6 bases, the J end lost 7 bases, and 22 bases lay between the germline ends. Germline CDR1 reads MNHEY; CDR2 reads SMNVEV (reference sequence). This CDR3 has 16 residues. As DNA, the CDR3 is TGTGCCAGCAGGGACCAGGGGCAGGTTACGAGGAATGAGCAGTTCTTC. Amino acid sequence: CASRDQGQVTRNEQFF.

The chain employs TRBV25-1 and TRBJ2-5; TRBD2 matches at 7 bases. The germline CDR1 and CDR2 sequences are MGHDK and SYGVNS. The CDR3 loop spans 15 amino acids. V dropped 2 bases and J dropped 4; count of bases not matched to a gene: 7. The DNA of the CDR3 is TGTGCCAGCAGTGAAATGAGGGGAGGGCCAGAGACCCAGTACTTC. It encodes CASSEMRGGPETQYF.

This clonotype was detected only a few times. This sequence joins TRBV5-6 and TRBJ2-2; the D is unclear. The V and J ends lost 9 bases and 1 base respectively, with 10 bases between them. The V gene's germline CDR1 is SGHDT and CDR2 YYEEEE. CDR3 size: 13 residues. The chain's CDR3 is CAIGRRNTGELFF. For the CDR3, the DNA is TGTGCCATCGGCCGGAGGAACACCGGGGAGCTGTTTTTT.

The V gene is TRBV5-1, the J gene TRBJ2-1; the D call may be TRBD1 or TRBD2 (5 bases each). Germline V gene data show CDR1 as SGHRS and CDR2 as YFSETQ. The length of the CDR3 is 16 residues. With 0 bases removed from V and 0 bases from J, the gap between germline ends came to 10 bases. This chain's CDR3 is CASSLAGLYSYNEQFF. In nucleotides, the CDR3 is TGCGCCAGCAGCTTGGCGGGGCTTTACTCCTACAATGAGCAGTTCTTC.

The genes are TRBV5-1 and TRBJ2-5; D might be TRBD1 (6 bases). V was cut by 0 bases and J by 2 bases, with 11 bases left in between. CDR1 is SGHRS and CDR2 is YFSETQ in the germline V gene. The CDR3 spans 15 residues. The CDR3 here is CASSLGGQSQETQYF. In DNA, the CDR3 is TGCGCCAGCAGCTTGGGTGGACAGTCTCAAGAGACCCAGTACTTC.

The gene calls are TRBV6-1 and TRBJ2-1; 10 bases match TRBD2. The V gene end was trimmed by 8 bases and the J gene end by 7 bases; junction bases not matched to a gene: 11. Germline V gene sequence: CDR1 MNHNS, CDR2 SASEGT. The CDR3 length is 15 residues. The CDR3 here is CASLSGRAAGNEQFF. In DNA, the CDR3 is TGTGCCAGCTTGAGCGGGAGGGCCGCTGGGAATGAGCAGTTCTTC.

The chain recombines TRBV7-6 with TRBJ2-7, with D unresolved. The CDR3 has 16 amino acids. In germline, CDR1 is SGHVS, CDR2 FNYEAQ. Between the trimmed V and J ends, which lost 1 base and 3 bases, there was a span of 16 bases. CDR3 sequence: CASSLGPVDRYYEQYF. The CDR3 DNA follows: TGTGCCAGCAGCTTAGGTCCGGTAGATAGGTACTACGAGCAGTACTTC.

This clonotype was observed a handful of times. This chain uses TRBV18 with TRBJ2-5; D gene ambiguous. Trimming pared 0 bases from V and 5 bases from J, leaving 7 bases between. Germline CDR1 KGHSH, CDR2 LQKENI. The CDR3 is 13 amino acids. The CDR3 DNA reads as TGTGCCAGCTCACCACCGTCCGTCGAGACCCAGTACTTC. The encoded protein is CASSPPSVETQYF. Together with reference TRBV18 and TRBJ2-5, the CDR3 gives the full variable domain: NAGVMQNPRHLVRRRGQEARLRCSPMKGHSHVYWYRQLPEEGLKFMVYLQKENIIDESGMPKERFSAEFPKEGPSILRIQQVVRGDSAAYFCASSPPSVETQYFGPGTRLLVL.

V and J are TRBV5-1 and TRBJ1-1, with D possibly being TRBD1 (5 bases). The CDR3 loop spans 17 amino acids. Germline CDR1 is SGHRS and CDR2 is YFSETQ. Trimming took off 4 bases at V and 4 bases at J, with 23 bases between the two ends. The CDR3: CASSPRAGIRLGTEAFF. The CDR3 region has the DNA TGCGCCAGCAGCCCCCGAGCAGGGATACGGTTAGGCACTGAAGCTTTCTTT.

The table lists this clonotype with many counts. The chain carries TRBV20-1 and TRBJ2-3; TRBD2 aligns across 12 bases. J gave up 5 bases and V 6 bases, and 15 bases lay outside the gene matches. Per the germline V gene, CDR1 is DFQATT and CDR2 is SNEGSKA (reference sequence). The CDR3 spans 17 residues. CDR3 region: CSAKGLAGTRGIDTQYF. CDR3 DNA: TGCAGTGCGAAAGGACTAGCGGGAACGAGAGGTATAGATACGCAGTATTTT.

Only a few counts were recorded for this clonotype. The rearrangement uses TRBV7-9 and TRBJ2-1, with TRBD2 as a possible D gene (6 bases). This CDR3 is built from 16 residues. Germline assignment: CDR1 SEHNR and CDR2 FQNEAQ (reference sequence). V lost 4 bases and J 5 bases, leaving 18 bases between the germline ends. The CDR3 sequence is CASSYPMAGLDNEQFF. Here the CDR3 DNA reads TGTGCCAGCAGCTACCCCATGGCGGGGTTAGACAATGAGCAGTTCTTC.

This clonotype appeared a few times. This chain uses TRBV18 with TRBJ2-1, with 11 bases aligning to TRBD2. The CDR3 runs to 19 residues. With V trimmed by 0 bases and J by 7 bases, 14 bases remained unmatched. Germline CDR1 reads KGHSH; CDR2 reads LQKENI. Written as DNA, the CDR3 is TGTGCCAGCTCACCACCCCAACTAGCGGGAGAAGTTTGGAGAAATGAGCAGTTCTTC. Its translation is CASSPPQLAGEVWRNEQFF.

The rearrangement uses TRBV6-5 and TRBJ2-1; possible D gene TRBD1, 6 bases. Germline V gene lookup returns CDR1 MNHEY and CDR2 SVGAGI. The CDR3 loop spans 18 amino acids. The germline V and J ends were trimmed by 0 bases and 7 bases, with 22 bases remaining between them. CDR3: CASSYSFSLGQPWNEQFF. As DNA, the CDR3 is TGTGCCAGCAGTTACTCGTTCAGCCTAGGACAGCCTTGGAATGAGCAGTTCTTC.

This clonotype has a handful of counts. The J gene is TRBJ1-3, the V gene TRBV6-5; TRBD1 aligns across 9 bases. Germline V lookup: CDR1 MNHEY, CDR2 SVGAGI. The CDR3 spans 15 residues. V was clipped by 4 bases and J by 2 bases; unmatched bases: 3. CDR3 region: CASSSDRGTGNTIYF. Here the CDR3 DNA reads TGTGCCAGCAGTTCGGACAGGGGTACTGGAAACACCATATATTTT.

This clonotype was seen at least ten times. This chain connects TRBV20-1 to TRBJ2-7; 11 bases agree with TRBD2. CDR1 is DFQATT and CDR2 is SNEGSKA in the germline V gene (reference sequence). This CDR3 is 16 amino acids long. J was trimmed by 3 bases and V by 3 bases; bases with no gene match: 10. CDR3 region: CSASGTSGTLHYEQYF. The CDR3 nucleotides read TGCAGTGCTAGTGGGACTAGCGGAACATTACACTACGAGCAGTACTTC.

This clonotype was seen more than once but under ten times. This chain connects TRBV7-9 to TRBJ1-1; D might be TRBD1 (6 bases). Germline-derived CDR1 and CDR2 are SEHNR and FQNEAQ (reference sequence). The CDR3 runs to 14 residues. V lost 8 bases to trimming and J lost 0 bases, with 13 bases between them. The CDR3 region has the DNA TGTGCCAGCGGGGGGGGACACCTGAACACTGAAGCTTTCTTT. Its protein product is CASGGGHLNTEAFF.

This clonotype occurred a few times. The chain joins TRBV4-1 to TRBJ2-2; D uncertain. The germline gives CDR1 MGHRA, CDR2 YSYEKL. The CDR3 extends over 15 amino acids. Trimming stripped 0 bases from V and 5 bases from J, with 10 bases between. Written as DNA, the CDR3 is TGCGCCAGCAGCCAAGAAGGGCCCCCTACCGGGGAGCTGTTTTTT. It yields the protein CASSQEGPPTGELFF.

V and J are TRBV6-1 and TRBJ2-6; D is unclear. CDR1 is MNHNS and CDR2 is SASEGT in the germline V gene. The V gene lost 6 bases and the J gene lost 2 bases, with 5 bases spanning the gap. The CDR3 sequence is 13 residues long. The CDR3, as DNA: TGTGCCAGCAGAAAGACTGGGGCCAACGTCCTGACTTTC. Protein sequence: CASRKTGANVLTF.

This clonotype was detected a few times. The CDR3 nucleotides read TGCGCCAGCAGCCGTAGGGACAGCCGCAGCACAGATACGCAGTATTTT. Translation gives CASSRRDSRSTDTQYF. The chain has TRBV4-1 and TRBJ2-3; 7 nucleotides match TRBD1. This CDR3 contains 16 residues. V was pared by 4 bases and J by 0 bases, with 7 bases of the junction left unmatched. Germline lookup yields CDR1 MGHRA and CDR2 YSYEKL.

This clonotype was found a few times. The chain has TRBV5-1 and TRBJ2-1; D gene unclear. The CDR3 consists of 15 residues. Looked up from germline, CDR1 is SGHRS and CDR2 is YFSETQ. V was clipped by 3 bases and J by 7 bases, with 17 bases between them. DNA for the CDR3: TGCGCCAGCAGCTCTCCAACTGGCGCGATTAATGAGCAGTTCTTC. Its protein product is CASSSPTGAINEQFF.

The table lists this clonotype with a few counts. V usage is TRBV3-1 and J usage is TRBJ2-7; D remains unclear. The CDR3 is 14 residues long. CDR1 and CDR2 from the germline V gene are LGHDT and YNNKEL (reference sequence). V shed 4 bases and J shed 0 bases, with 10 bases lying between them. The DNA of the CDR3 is TGTGCCAGCAGCCCGCCGACACACTCCTACGAGCAGTACTTC. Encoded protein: CASSPPTHSYEQYF.

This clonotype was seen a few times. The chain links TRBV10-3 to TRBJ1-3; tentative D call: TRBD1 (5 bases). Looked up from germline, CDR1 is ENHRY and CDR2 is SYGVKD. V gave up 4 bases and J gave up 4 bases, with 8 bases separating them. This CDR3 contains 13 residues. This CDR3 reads CAISGGVGNTIYF. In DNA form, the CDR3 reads TGTGCCATCAGTGGGGGCGTAGGAAACACCATATATTTT.

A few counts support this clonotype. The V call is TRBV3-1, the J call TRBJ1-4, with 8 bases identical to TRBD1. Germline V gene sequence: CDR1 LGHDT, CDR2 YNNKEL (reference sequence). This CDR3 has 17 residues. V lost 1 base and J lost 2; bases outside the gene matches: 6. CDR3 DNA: TGTGCCAGCAGCCAAGCTTTCTGGACAGGGACTAATGAAAAACTGTTTTTT. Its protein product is CASSQAFWTGTNEKLFF.

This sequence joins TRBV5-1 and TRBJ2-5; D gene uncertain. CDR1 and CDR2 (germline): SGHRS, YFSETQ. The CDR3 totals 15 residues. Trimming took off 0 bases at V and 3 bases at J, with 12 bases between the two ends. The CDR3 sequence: CASSLGVTDKETQYF. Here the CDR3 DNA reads TGCGCCAGCAGCTTGGGCGTGACGGATAAAGAGACCCAGTACTTC.

CDR3 nucleotide sequence: TGTGCCAGCAGTCTAGACAGGGGAGGGTACGAGCAGTACTTC. Amino acids: CASSLDRGGYEQYF. The chain uses TRBV6-1 and TRBJ2-7, with D possibly matching TRBD1 (8 bases). Germline CDR1 is MNHNS and CDR2 is SASEGT. This CDR3 is built from 14 residues. Trimming pared 5 bases from V and 4 bases from J, leaving 15 bases between.

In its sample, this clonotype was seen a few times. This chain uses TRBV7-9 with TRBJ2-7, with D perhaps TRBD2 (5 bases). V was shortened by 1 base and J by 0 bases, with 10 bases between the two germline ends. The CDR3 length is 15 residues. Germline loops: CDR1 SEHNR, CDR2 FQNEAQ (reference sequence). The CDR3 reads CASSLVTGSSYEQYF. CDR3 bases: TGTGCCAGCAGCTTAGTGACGGGATCCTCCTACGAGCAGTACTTC. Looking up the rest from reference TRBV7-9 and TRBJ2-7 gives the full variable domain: DTGVSQNPRHKITKRGQNVTFRCDPISEHNRLYWYRQTLGQGPEFLTYFQNEAQLEKSRLLSDRFSAERPKGSFSTLEIQRTEQGDSAMYLCASSLVTGSSYEQYFGPGTRLTVT.

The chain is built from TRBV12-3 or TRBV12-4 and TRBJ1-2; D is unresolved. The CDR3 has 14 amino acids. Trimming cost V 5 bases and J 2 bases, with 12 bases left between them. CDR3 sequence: CASSERRTNYGYTF. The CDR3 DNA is TGTGCCAGCAGTGAGAGGAGAACAAACTATGGCTACACCTTC.

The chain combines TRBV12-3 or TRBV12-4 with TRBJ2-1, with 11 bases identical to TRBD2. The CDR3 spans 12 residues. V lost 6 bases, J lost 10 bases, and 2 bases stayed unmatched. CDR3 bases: TGTGCCAGCAGGATAGCGGGAGGGGAGCAGTTCTTC. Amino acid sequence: CASRIAGGEQFF.